Following are 29 T cell receptor beta chains from one sample sequenced in a study of T-cell reconstitution after alpha-beta-depleted transplantation in children. During its preparation, the TCRbeta library received unique molecular identifiers. MiXCR, applied by TCRdb to the PCR reads, yields one record per CDR3 protein. The profile shows about 540,000 distinct CDR3 sequences, about 17% of them singletons. This sample comprised PBMCs from the stem cell graft donor, obtained from the stem cell graft. These receptors all come from a human donor who donated a stem cell graft to a child with acute lymphoblastic leukemia.

The rearrangement joins TRBV9 to TRBJ1-1; no clear D. Germline V gene sequence: CDR1 SGDLS, CDR2 YYNGEE. The CDR3 is 15 amino acids. Trimming removed 3 bases at V and 4 bases at J, with 16 bases between. This CDR3 is CASSGSGQVGTEAFF. The CDR3 DNA reads TGTGCCAGCAGCGGGTCCGGGCAGGTGGGCACTGAAGCTTTCTTT. The full variable domain, completed using reference TRBV9 and TRBJ1-1, is DSGVTQTPKHLITATGQRVTLRCSPRSGDLSVYWYQQSLDQGLQFLIQYYNGEERAKGNILERFSAQQFPDLHSELNLSSLELGDSALYFCASSGSGQVGTEAFFGQGTRLTVV.

This clonotype was observed a handful of times. This chain uses TRBV4-1 with TRBJ2-7, with unresolved D. This CDR3 comprises 18 residues. Between the trimmed V and J ends, which lost 3 bases and 0 bases, there was a span of 21 bases. Germline loops: CDR1 MGHRA, CDR2 YSYEKL. In nucleotides, the CDR3 is TGCGCCAGCAGCCATTTAGCCGTTTCGAGAAGGAGCTCCTACGAGCAGTACTTC. It is translated as CASSHLAVSRRSSYEQYF.

This clonotype was counted only a few times. The chain links TRBV7-9 to TRBJ2-5, with D possibly being TRBD2 (6 bases). CDR1 and CDR2 from the germline V gene are SEHNR and FQNEAQ (reference sequence). The V end lost 7 bases, the J end lost 2 bases, and 17 bases lay between the germline ends. The CDR3 extends over 15 amino acids. DNA for the CDR3: TGTGCCAGCACCCCCACTAGCACAGCACAAGAGACCCAGTACTTC. Amino acids: CASTPTSTAQETQYF.

This clonotype was seen a handful of times. The chain links TRBV3-1 to TRBJ2-7, with D uncertain. V was clipped by 5 bases and J by 4 bases, with 21 bases between them. This CDR3 has 16 amino acids. Per germline, CDR1 LGHDT and CDR2 YNNKEL (reference sequence). The CDR3, as DNA: TGTGCCAGCAGCACACATCCGACTGAGGCCCCTTACGAGCAGTACTTC. It translates to CASSTHPTEAPYEQYF.

This clonotype was observed a few times. The gene calls are TRBV5-1 and TRBJ2-1; 7 bases map to TRBD1. CDR1 SGHRS and CDR2 YFSETQ come from the germline V gene. Unmatched junction bases numbered 9, after V lost 0 bases and J lost 9 bases. This CDR3 is 15 amino acids long. As DNA, the CDR3 is TGCGCCAGCAGCTTGGGAGGGGGCCGCGTTGGTGAGCAGTTCTTC. This codes for CASSLGGGRVGEQFF.

This clonotype turned up a few times. The genes are TRBV19 and TRBJ2-1; 13 bases map to TRBD2. The V segment lost 5 bases and the J segment 8 bases; nucleotides outside the gene matches: 9. CDR1 is LNHDA, CDR2 SQIVND, per germline (reference sequence). This CDR3 spans 16 amino acids. CDR3 sequence: CASSASGLAGSDEQFF. CDR3 coding DNA: TGTGCCAGTAGTGCCTCGGGACTAGCGGGATCGGATGAGCAGTTCTTC.

Many counts were recorded for this clonotype. V and J are TRBV29-1 and TRBJ2-3, with a weak D call TRBD2 (5 bases). Germline CDR1 SQVTM, CDR2 ANQGSEA. The V and J ends lost 5 bases and 2 bases respectively, with 8 bases between them. This CDR3 spans 12 amino acids. Here the CDR3 DNA reads TGCAGCGTTCCCCGGGACACAGATACGCAGTATTTT. It translates to CSVPRDTDTQYF.

There are a few counts of this clonotype. The gene calls are TRBV5-1 and TRBJ2-7, with 7 bases lining up with TRBD2. V was clipped by 4 bases and J by 7 bases; unmatched bases: 11. This CDR3 has 14 residues. CDR1 SGHRS and CDR2 YFSETQ come from the germline V gene. The CDR3 DNA is TGCGCCAGCAGCGCCCGGGACTACCCTACGGAGCAGTACTTC. Amino acid sequence: CASSARDYPTEQYF.

The chain employs TRBV2 and TRBJ1-5; D may be TRBD1 (5 bases). The ends were cut back, 2 bases at V and 6 bases at J, with 8 bases in the middle. CDR3 size: 13 residues. Germline V gene data show CDR1 as SNHLY and CDR2 as FYNNEI. CDR3 nucleotides: TGTGCCAGCAGTGAAAAGGGACCTCAGCCCCAGCATTTT. It encodes CASSEKGPQPQHF. The variable domain in full, completed from reference TRBV2 and TRBJ1-5, reads EPEVTQTPSHQVTQMGQEVILRCVPISNHLYFYWYRQILGQKVEFLVSFYNNEISEKSEIFDDQFSVERPDGSNFTLKIRSTKLEDSAMYFCASSEKGPQPQHFGDGTRLSIL.

This clonotype was seen more than once but under ten times. V usage is TRBV27 and J usage is TRBJ1-1; D is unresolved. This CDR3 has 12 residues. V lost 7 bases, J lost 5 bases, and 11 bases lay in between. Germline CDR1 and CDR2: MNHEY and SMNVEV (reference sequence). The CDR3 is CASMRTPTEAFF. CDR3 nucleotide sequence: TGTGCCAGCATGAGGACCCCGACTGAAGCTTTCTTT.

The V call is TRBV19, the J call TRBJ2-7; 12 bases align to TRBD2. The CDR3 has 16 residues. Germline trimming cut 6 bases from V and 4 bases from J; bases unmatched to any gene: 10. The germline CDR1 and CDR2 sequences are LNHDA and SQIVND (reference sequence). The CDR3, as DNA: TGTGCCAGTAGCCCCCTAGCGGGAGGGCCAATGTACGAGCAGTACTTC. This translates into CASSPLAGGPMYEQYF.

This clonotype was detected a few times. This sequence joins TRBV4-1 and TRBJ2-4; TRBD1 matches at 7 bases. Germline V lookup: CDR1 MGHRA, CDR2 YSYEKL. J gave up 5 bases and V 1 base, and 11 bases lay outside the gene matches. CDR3 length: 17 amino acids. CDR3 in amino acids: CASSQGGSGQRENIQYF. The CDR3 DNA follows: TGCGCCAGCAGCCAAGGGGGTTCGGGACAGAGAGAAAACATTCAGTACTTC.

The J gene is TRBJ1-2, the V gene TRBV9; D gene ambiguous. Germline V gives CDR1 SGDLS, CDR2 YYNGEE. The CDR3 extends over 18 amino acids. Trimming removed 4 bases from V and 5 bases from J, with 27 bases in between. CDR3 DNA: TGTGCCAGCAGCTTACGAGGCGACCCCCCATACAAAGATTATGGCTACACCTTC. It encodes CASSLRGDPPYKDYGYTF.

The CDR3 sequence is CASSETGTGGSGYTF. The CDR3 DNA is TGTGCCAGCAGTGAGACCGGGACAGGGGGTTCTGGCTACACCTTC. The V gene is TRBV6-4, the J gene TRBJ1-2; 11 nucleotides align to TRBD1. The junction had 7 bases not matched to a gene; V was cut back by 3 bases and J by 7 bases. The CDR3 length is 15 residues. The germline V gene has CDR1 MRHNA and CDR2 SNTAGT.

The rearrangement joins TRBV7-9 to TRBJ2-5; no reliable D call. The CDR3 has 13 amino acids. CDR1 and CDR2 (germline): SEHNR, FQNEAQ (reference sequence). V lost 5 bases to trimming and J lost 3 bases, with 10 bases between them. CDR3 in amino acids: CASSRENKETQYF. For the CDR3, the DNA is TGTGCCAGCAGCCGAGAGAACAAAGAGACCCAGTACTTC.

The chain carries TRBV5-1 and TRBJ2-2; no reliable D call. Germline CDR1 is SGHRS and CDR2 is YFSETQ. V was clipped by 0 bases and J by 4 bases, with 16 bases between them. CDR3 length equals 17 residues. The CDR3 is CASSLDEIGISTGELFF. Written as DNA, the CDR3 is TGCGCCAGCAGCTTGGACGAGATAGGGATTAGCACCGGGGAGCTGTTTTTT.

This clonotype was counted many times. The gene calls are TRBV11-1 and TRBJ2-7; 7 bases match TRBD1. Germline CDR1 is SGHAT and CDR2 is FQDESV (reference sequence). CDR3 length: 20 residues. Losses at the gene ends were 7 bases for V and 4 bases for J; bases not matched to a gene: 28. CDR3 bases: TGTGCCAGCACCGCGATATTGGGACAGTGGCTGTTTAGGGGTAGTTACGAGCAGTACTTC. This codes for CASTAILGQWLFRGSYEQYF.

The V gene is TRBV7-9, the J gene TRBJ1-1, with 11 bases matching TRBD1. Germline CDR1 reads SEHNR; CDR2 reads FQNEAQ (reference sequence). V shed 2 bases, J shed 6 bases, and the junction held 11 bases outside the gene matches. This CDR3 has 17 residues. Written as DNA, the CDR3 is TGTGCCAGCAGCTTATTTGGGACAGGGGGGTTAGATTCTGAAGCTTTCTTT. It translates to CASSLFGTGGLDSEAFF.

This clonotype came up many times. The chain has TRBV7-7 and TRBJ2-3; 8 positions agree with TRBD2. The germline V gene encodes CDR1 SSHAT and CDR2 FNYEAQ (reference sequence). The CDR3 runs 14 residues. V shed 3 bases, J shed 1 base, and the junction held 0 bases outside the gene matches. CDR3 amino acids: CASSLTSGTDTQYF. The CDR3 bases are TGTGCCAGCAGCTTGACTAGCGGCACAGATACGCAGTATTTT. Full variable domain (rest looked up from reference TRBV7-7 and TRBJ2-3): GAGVSQSPRYKVTKRGQDVTLRCDPISSHATLYWYQQALGQGPEFLTYFNYEAQPDKSGLPSDRFSAERPEGSISTLTIQRTEQRDSAMYRCASSLTSGTDTQYFGPGTRLTVL.

In DNA form, the CDR3 reads TGTGCCAGCAGCCTGGTCCGTTCCGTCGGTACAGATACGCAGTATTTT. It is translated as CASSLVRSVGTDTQYF. This rearrangement joins TRBV5-6 to TRBJ2-3, with D hard to call. The ends were cut back, 4 bases at V and 3 bases at J, with 18 bases in the middle. CDR3 length: 16 amino acids. In germline, CDR1 is SGHDT, CDR2 YYEEEE.

The chain uses TRBV5-1 and TRBJ1-5, with D possibly matching TRBD1 (5 bases). Germline values: CDR1 SGHRS, CDR2 YFSETQ. This CDR3 comprises 13 residues. Trimming removed 5 bases from V and 3 bases from J, with 9 bases in between. As DNA, the CDR3 is TGCGCCAGCAGGGGCAGGGACAATCAGCCCCAGCATTTT. Translating it yields CASRGRDNQPQHF.

The CDR3 DNA is TGTGCCAGAAGAGTTTCAGGACTAGCGGGAGAACTCAATGAGCAGTTCTTC. Translating gives CARRVSGLAGELNEQFF. The V and J genes are TRBV2 and TRBJ2-1; 13 bases are a match to TRBD2. This CDR3 region has 17 residues. V lost 9 bases, J lost 6 bases, and 14 bases stayed unmatched. Germline V gene data show CDR1 as SNHLY and CDR2 as FYNNEI.

This clonotype was observed a handful of times. V and J are TRBV12-3 or TRBV12-4 and TRBJ2-2, with D unresolved. The CDR3 spans 13 residues. Trimming left V 10 bases short and J 2 bases short, with 11 bases between. In DNA form, the CDR3 reads TGTGCCACCCCGCGCGGAAACACCGGGGAGCTGTTTTTT. Protein: CATPRGNTGELFF.

The chain carries TRBV5-1 and TRBJ1-2, with 8 bases identical to TRBD1. V was clipped by 3 bases and J by 4 bases; unmatched bases: 5. Germline-derived CDR1 and CDR2 are SGHRS and YFSETQ. The CDR3 totals 14 residues. CDR3 loop: CASSWGQAFYGYTF. CDR3 DNA sequence: TGCGCCAGCAGCTGGGGACAGGCTTTCTATGGCTACACCTTC.

The chain joins TRBV19 to TRBJ1-1; D is unclear. Germline CDR1 reads LNHDA; CDR2 reads SQIVND (reference sequence). With 5 bases removed from V and 3 bases from J, the gap between germline ends came to 13 bases. The CDR3 contains 14 residues. This chain's CDR3 is CASSATDGDTEAFF. The CDR3 bases are TGTGCCAGTAGTGCAACGGACGGAGACACTGAAGCTTTCTTT.

The chain uses TRBV20-1 and TRBJ2-1; perhaps D is TRBD1 or TRBD2 (5 bases each). V was trimmed by 5 bases and J by 8 bases, leaving 16 bases between them. The length of the CDR3 is 13 residues. The germline gives CDR1 DFQATT, CDR2 SNEGSKA (reference sequence). The DNA of the CDR3 is TGCAGTGCTGAAGGGACCAGGGCATATGAGCAGTTCTTC. This gives the protein CSAEGTRAYEQFF.

This clonotype was seen a handful of times. The V gene is TRBV7-3, the J gene TRBJ2-5; TRBD1 matches at 8 bases. The V gene end was trimmed by 5 bases and the J gene end by 5 bases; junction bases not matched to a gene: 4. Germline V gene sequence: CDR1 SGHTA, CDR2 FQGTGA. The length of the CDR3 is 13 residues. The CDR3 nucleotides are TGTGCCAGCAGCCTAAACAGGGGGGAGACCCAGTACTTC. Translating it yields CASSLNRGETQYF.

A few counts support this clonotype. The V gene is TRBV27, the J gene TRBJ1-1, with D unresolved. Between the trimmed V and J ends, which lost 3 bases and 11 bases, there was a span of 10 bases. CDR1 and CDR2 (germline): MNHEY, SMNVEV (reference sequence). The CDR3 is 11 amino acids. This chain's CDR3 is CASSFGWMAFF. The CDR3 DNA reads as TGTGCCAGCAGTTTTGGGTGGATGGCTTTCTTT.

Only a few counts were recorded for this clonotype. Here the CDR3 DNA reads TGTGCCATCAGTGAGGAGTCGGGAGCAAACCAAGAGACCCAGTACTTC. It codes for CAISEESGANQETQYF. J is TRBJ2-5 and V is TRBV10-3; D perhaps matches TRBD2 (6 bases). The V gene's germline CDR1 is ENHRY and CDR2 SYGVKD. This CDR3 has 16 residues. Trimming removed 2 bases from V and 0 bases from J, with 13 bases in between.